This T cell receptor beta chain appears in the sequencing data of a study of identical twins. Broader study findings: Less excess twin sharing appeared in beta out-of-frame sequences.

This clonotype was counted between two and nine times. Its specificity is unknown. From the 5' RACE reads, TCRdb called clonotypes with MiXCR, one entry per CDR3 protein. This table holds approximately 490,000 distinct CDR3 sequences, 20% to 25% found once. The CDR3 is 14 amino acids. With 0 bases removed from V and 1 base from J, the gap between germline ends came to 9 bases. Germline assignment: CDR1 DFQATT and CDR2 SNEGSKA (reference sequence). This same sample was also part of a study on yellow fever vaccine responses in identical twins.

The receptor was isolated from a woman aged 18-35 years in good health. Sequenced: CD4+ T cells sorted from blood. The chain recombines TRBV20-1 with TRBJ1-2; a possible D gene is TRBD1 (5 bases). In DNA form, the CDR3 reads TGCAGTGCTAGAGATCAGGGAATTAACTATGGCTACACCTTC. The encoded protein is CSARDQGINYGYTF.